This is a list of T cell receptor beta chains from one sample in a study of blood T cells in healthy people across ages. Each CDR3 protein is one row after TCRdb ran MiXCR on the 5' RACE reads. The sample holds 800,000 to 950,000 distinct CDR3 sequences; under 40% are singletons and the top ten take 10% to 15%. Input material: blood. These receptors all come from a man younger than 35 in good health. Both conserved end residues are part of each CDR3. D genes are given only for firm matches. Size is omitted from some rows. Given values are once, few, many or a class for expanded clones.

clone_size	d_call	j_call	v_call	cdr3_nt	cdr3_aa
NA	TRBD1	TRBJ1-6	TRBV14	TGTGCCAGCAGCCAAGGGGACAGTGGGTCACCCCTCCACTTT	CASSQGDSGSPLHF
few	TRBD1	TRBJ1-2	TRBV13	TGTGCCAGCAGCCCATGGGACAGGGGGGACGGCTACACCTTC	CASSPWDRGDGYTF
many	NA	TRBJ2-1	TRBV7-7	TGTGCCAGCAGCTTATCTTACTCCTACAATGAGCAGTTCTTC	CASSLSYSYNEQFF
NA	TRBD2	TRBJ2-3	TRBV12-3/TRBV12-4	TGTGCCAGCAGCGGAGGGACTAGTGTTACCACAGATACGCAGTATTTT	CASSGGTSVTTDTQYF
once	NA	TRBJ1-1	TRBV9	TGTGCCAGCAGCGTAAATCCGAACACTAAAGCTTTCTTT	CASSVNPNTKAFF
NA	NA	TRBJ1-6	TRBV4-2	TGTGCCAGCAGCCAATTACCTAGGGGGGATTCACCCCTCCACTTT	CASSQLPRGDSPLHF
NA	NA	TRBJ2-1	TRBV5-1	TGCGCCAGCAGCTTGGAGGCTGGTCAAGAGACCCAGTTCTTC	CASSLEAGQETQFF
NA	TRBD2	TRBJ2-1	TRBV2	TGTGCCAGCAGTGACGAAAACGCCGGGACTAGCGGGGGGAATGAGCAGTTCTTC	CASSDENAGTSGGNEQFF
NA	NA	TRBJ1-5	TRBV7-2	TGTGCCAGCAGCCCCGTGGGAGGAGGGAATGGTCAGCCCCAGCATTTT	CASSPVGGGNGQPQHF
NA	TRBD1	TRBJ2-2	TRBV5-1	TGCGCCAGCAGCCCGGTACAGGGGTCCTCGAACACCGGGGAGCTGTTTTTT	CASSPVQGSSNTGELFF
NA	TRBD1	TRBJ1-4	TRBV12-3/TRBV12-4	TGTGCCAGCAGTAGGACAGGGTCTAATGAAAAACTGTTTTTT	CASSRTGSNEKLFF
few	NA	TRBJ2-7	TRBV21-1	TGTGCCAGCAGCCCCCATTGGGGACTGACCTACGAGCAGTACTTC	CASSPHWGLTYEQYF
many	TRBD1	TRBJ1-2	TRBV20-1	TGCAGTGCTAGAGATGACAGGGTGGATGGCTACACCTTC	CSARDDRVDGYTF
NA	NA	TRBJ1-5	TRBV30	TGTGCCTGGACCGGGGGGAGCGGCAATCAGCCCCAGCATTTT	CAWTGGSGNQPQHF
few	TRBD1	TRBJ1-2	TRBV20-1	TGCAGTGCCCGCGGACAGGGGCATGGCTACACCTTC	CSARGQGHGYTF
few	NA	TRBJ2-7	TRBV6-2/TRBV6-3	TGTGCCAGCAGTTACGGGACCCGCGAGCAGTACTTC	CASSYGTREQYF
many	NA	TRBJ1-1	TRBV20-1	TGCAGCCGCTTAGTAGGGGACACTGAAGCTTTCTTT	CSRLVGDTEAFF
few	TRBD2	TRBJ2-7	TRBV12-3/TRBV12-4	TGTGCCAGCAGTCTAGCGGGGGGGACCGTCTACGAGCAGTACTTC	CASSLAGGTVYEQYF
NA	NA	TRBJ1-1	TRBV28	TGTGCCAGCAGTAGCTATTATATGCGGGGCACTGAAGCTTTCTTT	CASSSYYMRGTEAFF
many	NA	TRBJ2-5	TRBV9	TGTGCCAGCAGCGCACGGGGGCAAGAGACCCAGTACTTC	CASSARGQETQYF
few	NA	TRBJ2-3	TRBV10-3	TGTGCCATCAGTGAGTCCGATGCCGGGCTCTACACAGATACGCAGTATTTT	CAISESDAGLYTDTQYF
many	TRBD2	TRBJ2-5	TRBV20-1	TGCAGTGCTACCGACTGGGAACTAGCGGGAGATGTGGGGACCCAGTACTTC	CSATDWELAGDVGTQYF
few	TRBD2	TRBJ2-6	TRBV2	TGTGCCAGCAGAGCCGGGACTAGTCTCTCTGGGGCCAACGTCCTGACTTTC	CASRAGTSLSGANVLTF
NA	NA	TRBJ2-7	TRBV4-2	TGTGCCAGCAGCCAAGATAGGGGGGCCGCCTACAATGAGCAGTACTTC	CASSQDRGAAYNEQYF
NA	NA	TRBJ1-5	TRBV20-1	TGCAGTGCTAGAGGCAGGGGACGCACTCAGCCCCAGCATTTT	CSARGRGRTQPQHF
NA	TRBD2	TRBJ2-1	TRBV15	TGTGCCACCAGCAGAGGCTGGGCGGGAGGGACCTCCTACAATGAGCAGTTCTTC	CATSRGWAGGTSYNEQFF
NA	NA	TRBJ1-2	TRBV20-1	TGCAGTGCTAGATTGGACTCGGACTATGGCTACACCTTC	CSARLDSDYGYTF
once	NA	TRBJ1-3	TRBV4-3	TGCGCCAGCAGCCAAGGGGCAGCCTCTGGAAACACCATATATTTT	CASSQGAASGNTIYF
NA	TRBD1	TRBJ1-2	TRBV10-3	TGTGCCAACTCAGACAGGGACGGCTATGGCTACACCTTC	CANSDRDGYGYTF
NA	TRBD2	TRBJ2-3	TRBV12-3/TRBV12-4	TGTGCCAGCAGTTTCGGGGGGGCCGGAGATGCGCAATATTTT	CASSFGGAGDAQYF
few	NA	TRBJ1-2	TRBV3-1	TGTGCCAGCAGCCCCGGTTGGAGAGCCTATGGCTACACCTTC	CASSPGWRAYGYTF
many	TRBD2	TRBJ2-1	TRBV20-1	TGCAGTGCTAGGGTCCTAGCGGGGGGGCGCTACAATGAGCAGTTCTTC	CSARVLAGGRYNEQFF